This TCR beta chain is from a study of CD8 T cells in ankylosing spondylitis. Whole-study findings and limits: Certain motif variants had earlier been reported in reactive arthritis synovial fluid and blood. One TCR beta motif, made up of about 8 highly homologous variants, appeared characteristic of ankylosing spondylitis blood.

This clonotype showed up many times. Its antigen is not identified. Scientists made TCR beta libraries using quantitative 5'-RACE with molecular barcodes. A single record per CDR3 protein comes from TCRdb applying MiXCR to the 5' RACE reads. The sample carries under 250,000 distinct CDR3 sequences, just under 7.5% recorded once. V shed 0 bases and J shed 7 bases, with 10 bases lying between them. This CDR3 is built from 15 residues. Germline V gives CDR1 WNHNN, CDR2 SYGVQD (reference sequence). The TCR originated in a male donor with ankylosing spondylitis. The sequencing sample was made of blood, either unsorted or a sorted T cell fraction (not recorded which). The V call is TRBV10-1, the J call TRBJ1-6; D ambiguous. The CDR3 bases are TGCGCCAGCAGTGAGTCGAGGTCTCGGAATTCACCCCTCCACTTT. This gives the protein CASSESRSRNSPLHF.